What follows are 7 T cell receptor beta chains derived from one specimen sequenced in a study of naive and memory T cell subsets. TCR cDNA received a 3' ligated oligonucleotide that carried a UMI. Four PCR rounds used nested alpha and beta constant region primers plus the SP2 primer. TCRdb reprocessed the 5' RACE reads via MiXCR and lists one record per CDR3 protein. The sample records about 62,000 distinct CDR3 sequences, more than 6.5% being singletons. The origin of the receptors is a female donor in good health.

This clonotype was recorded a few times. The CDR3 sequence is CSARDNFYQPQHF. Here the CDR3 DNA reads TGCAGTGCTAGGGACAACTTTTATCAGCCCCAGCATTTT. The genes are TRBV20-1 and TRBJ1-5, with TRBD1 as a possible D gene (5 bases). Germline V CDR1 and CDR2: DFQATT, SNEGSKA (reference sequence). The CDR3 runs 13 residues. The V and J ends lost 3 bases and 5 bases respectively, with 11 bases between them.

V is TRBV6-2 or TRBV6-3 and J is TRBJ2-5; 10 positions match TRBD1. In germline, CDR1 is MNHEY, CDR2 SVGEGT. This CDR3 has 15 amino acids. Trimming removed 5 bases from V and 1 base from J; junction bases left unmatched: 4. The CDR3 DNA sequence: TGTGCCAGCAGTGAGAGGACAGGGGGCCAAGAGACCCAGTACTTC. This encodes CASSERTGGQETQYF.

This clonotype was detected only a few times. The rearrangement links TRBV7-2 to TRBJ1-5; tentatively, D is TRBD1 (6 bases). From germline, CDR1 is SGHTA and CDR2 FQGNSA. V dropped 1 base and J dropped 7 bases, with 14 bases sitting between them. This CDR3 region has 15 residues. CDR3 protein: CASSLDPSGEQPQHF. The DNA for the CDR3 is TGTGCCAGCAGCTTAGACCCTTCAGGGGAGCAGCCCCAGCATTTT.

The chain uses TRBV5-1 and TRBJ1-3; D unresolved. CDR3 length: 15 amino acids. CDR1 is SGHRS, CDR2 YFSETQ, per germline. Deletions cut 3 bases from V and 1 base from J, with 11 bases between. The CDR3 DNA reads TGCGCCAGCAGCTCGGGAGCCACATCTGGAAACACCATATATTTT. Protein product: CASSSGATSGNTIYF. Complete variable domain (other parts from reference TRBV5-1 and TRBJ1-3): KAGVTQTPRYLIKTRGQQVTLSCSPISGHRSVSWYQQTPGQGLQFLFEYFSETQRNKGNFPGRFSGRQFSNSRSEMNVSTLELGDSALYLCASSSGATSGNTIYFGEGSWLTVV.

This clonotype was observed a few times. V gene TRBV29-1 combines with J gene TRBJ2-1, with D perhaps TRBD2 (6 bases). V lost 7 bases and J lost 9, with 10 bases in between. Germline V lookup: CDR1 SQVTM, CDR2 ANQGSEA. The CDR3 has 10 residues. CDR3 protein: CSGGEVEQFF. The CDR3 nucleotides are TGCAGCGGGGGGGAGGTTGAGCAGTTCTTC.

The chain combines TRBV25-1 with TRBJ2-5; 10 bases agree with TRBD1. CDR1 is MGHDK and CDR2 is SYGVNS in the germline V gene. This CDR3 has 14 amino acids. The J segment lost 4 bases and the V segment lost 4 bases, leaving 3 bases of the junction unmatched. CDR3 loop: CASSARDRGETQYF. Here the CDR3 DNA reads TGTGCCAGCAGTGCCCGGGACAGGGGAGAGACCCAGTACTTC.

In this sample, this clonotype turned up a few times. This chain uses TRBV4-2 with TRBJ1-2, with D hard to call. Trimming stripped 1 base from V and 0 bases from J, with 6 bases between. Germline V gene data show CDR1 as LGHNA and CDR2 as YNFKEQ. The CDR3 sequence is 14 residues long. The CDR3 spells CASSQVAANYGYTF. Here the CDR3 DNA reads TGTGCCAGCAGCCAAGTTGCCGCTAACTATGGCTACACCTTC.